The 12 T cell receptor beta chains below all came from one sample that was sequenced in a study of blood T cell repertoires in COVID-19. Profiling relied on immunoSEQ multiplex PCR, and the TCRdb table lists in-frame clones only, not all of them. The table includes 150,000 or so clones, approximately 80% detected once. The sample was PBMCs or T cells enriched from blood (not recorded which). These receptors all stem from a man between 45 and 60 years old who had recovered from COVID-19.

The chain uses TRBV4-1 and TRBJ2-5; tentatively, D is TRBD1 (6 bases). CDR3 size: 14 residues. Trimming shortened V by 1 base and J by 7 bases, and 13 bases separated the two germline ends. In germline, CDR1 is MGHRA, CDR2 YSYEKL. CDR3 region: CASSQGQVPGTQYF. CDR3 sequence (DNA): TGCGCCAGCAGCCAAGGACAGGTCCCCGGGACCCAGTACTTC.

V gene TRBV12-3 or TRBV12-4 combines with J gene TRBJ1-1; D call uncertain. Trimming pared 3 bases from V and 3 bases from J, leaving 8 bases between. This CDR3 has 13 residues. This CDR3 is CASSFGVHTEAFF. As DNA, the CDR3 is TGTGCCAGCAGTTTCGGGGTGCACACTGAAGCTTTCTTT.

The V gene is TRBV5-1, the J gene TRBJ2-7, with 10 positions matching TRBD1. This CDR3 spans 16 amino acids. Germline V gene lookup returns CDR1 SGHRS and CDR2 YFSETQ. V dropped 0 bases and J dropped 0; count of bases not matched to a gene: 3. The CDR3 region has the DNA TGCGCCAGCAGCTTGGGCCGGGACAGGGGCTCCTACGAGCAGTACTTC. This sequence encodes CASSLGRDRGSYEQYF.

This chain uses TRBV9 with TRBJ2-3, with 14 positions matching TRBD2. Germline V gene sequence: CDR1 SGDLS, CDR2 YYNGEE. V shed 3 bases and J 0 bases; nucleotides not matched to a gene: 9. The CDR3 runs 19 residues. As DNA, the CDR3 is TGTGCCAGCAGCGAGGGGACTAGCGGGGGCCGAAGAAGCACAGATACGCAGTATTTT. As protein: CASSEGTSGGRRSTDTQYF.

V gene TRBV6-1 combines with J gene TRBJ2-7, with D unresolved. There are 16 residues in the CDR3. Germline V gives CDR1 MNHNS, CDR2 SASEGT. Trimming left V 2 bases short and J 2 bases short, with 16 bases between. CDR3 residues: CASSESFRPSTYEQYF. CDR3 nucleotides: TGTGCCAGCAGTGAAAGTTTCAGGCCTTCCACCTACGAGCAGTACTTC.

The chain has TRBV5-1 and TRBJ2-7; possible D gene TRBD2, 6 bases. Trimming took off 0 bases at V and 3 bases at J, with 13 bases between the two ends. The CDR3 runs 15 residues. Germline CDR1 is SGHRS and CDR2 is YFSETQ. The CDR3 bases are TGCGCCAGCAGCTTGGATTGGCGGGGCAACTACGAGCAGTACTTC. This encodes CASSLDWRGNYEQYF.

In nucleotides, the CDR3 is TGTGCCAGCAGCCAAACTCTCAATTCCTACAATGAGCAGTTCTTC. Its translation is CASSQTLNSYNEQFF. This rearrangement joins TRBV7-9 to TRBJ2-1; D not resolved. Per the germline V gene, CDR1 is SEHNR and CDR2 is FQNEAQ (reference sequence). The CDR3 extends over 15 amino acids. Trimming left V 5 bases short and J 1 base short, with 12 bases between. Complete variable domain (other parts from reference TRBV7-9 and TRBJ2-1): DTGVSQNPRHKITKRGQNVTFRCDPISEHNRLYWYRQTLGQGPEFLTYFQNEAQLEKSRLLSDRFSAERPKGSFSTLEIQRTEQGDSAMYLCASSQTLNSYNEQFFGPGTRLTVL.

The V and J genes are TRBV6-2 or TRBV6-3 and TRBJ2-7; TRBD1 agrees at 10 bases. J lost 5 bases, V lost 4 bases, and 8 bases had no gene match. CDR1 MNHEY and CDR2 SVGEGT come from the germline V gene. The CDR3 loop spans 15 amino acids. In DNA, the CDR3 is TGTGCCAGCAGTTCCTTAGGACAGGGGGTTGACGAGCAGTACTTC. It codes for CASSSLGQGVDEQYF.

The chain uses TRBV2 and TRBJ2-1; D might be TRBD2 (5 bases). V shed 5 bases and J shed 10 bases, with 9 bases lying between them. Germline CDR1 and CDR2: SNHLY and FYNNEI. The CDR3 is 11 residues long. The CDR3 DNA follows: TGTGCCAGCAGTCGGACTCTCGAGCAGTTCTTC. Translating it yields CASSRTLEQFF.

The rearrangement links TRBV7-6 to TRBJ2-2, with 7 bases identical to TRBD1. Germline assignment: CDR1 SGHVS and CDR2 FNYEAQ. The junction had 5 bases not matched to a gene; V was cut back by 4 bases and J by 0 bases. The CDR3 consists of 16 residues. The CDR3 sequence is CASSSRQGSNTGELFF. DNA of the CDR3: TGTGCCAGCAGCTCCAGACAGGGCTCGAACACCGGGGAGCTGTTTTTT.

The CDR3 protein is CASSLGRGFGNTIYF. Here the CDR3 DNA reads TGTGCCAGCAGCTTAGGCAGGGGTTTTGGAAACACCATATATTTT. This chain joins TRBV13 and TRBJ1-3; a weak D match, TRBD1 (6 bases). CDR3 length: 15 amino acids. Germline CDR1 reads PRHDT; CDR2 reads FYEKMQ (reference sequence). Trimming shortened V by 0 bases and J by 3 bases, and 9 bases separated the two germline ends.

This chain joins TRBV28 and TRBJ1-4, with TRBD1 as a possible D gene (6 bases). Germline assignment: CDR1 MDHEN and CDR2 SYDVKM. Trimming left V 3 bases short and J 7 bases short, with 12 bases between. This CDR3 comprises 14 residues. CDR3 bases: TGTGCCAGCAGTTTTAGGGGGGGAGGTGAAAAACTGTTTTTT. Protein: CASSFRGGGEKLFF.